A single T cell receptor (beta chain) is shown here with its context. Its antigen is unknown. Terminally differentiated effector memory CD45RA+ cells were left out of the naive CD8 fraction, which was CD45RO-negative and positively selected for CCR7. Deep-level settings were used for running the assay. Tens of thousands of T cell genomes, or 200 ng DNA, went into the sorted-subset replicate PCRs. Profiling relied on immunoSEQ multiplex PCR, and the TCRdb table lists in-frame clones only, not all of them. The data hold millions of clones, with about 95% observed a single time. The data were obtained in a study of shared clonotypes between healthy human individuals. Study-level information: Three plates were used per donor for CD4 naive, three for CD4 memory, two for CD8 naive and one for CD8 memory.

Study results and caveats: Non-shared clonotypes were found to have lower generation probabilities than the clonotypes that were shared by all four of the sorted-subset donors.

The CDR3 length is 15 residues. CDR1 and CDR2 from the germline V gene are SNHLY and FYNNEI. V lost 3 bases to trimming and J lost 8 bases, with 19 bases between them. The sample taken for sequencing was naive CD8+ T cells sorted from blood. The clonotype comes from a man aged 18 to 30 in good health. V usage is TRBV2 and J usage is TRBJ1-2; TRBD1 might be the D (6 bases). CDR3 nucleotide sequence: TGTGCCAGCAGTGAGGGCCCACAGGGTTTGTGGGGCTACACCTTC. Amino acid sequence: CASSEGPQGLWGYTF. The full variable domain, with the rest looked up from reference TRBV2 and TRBJ1-2, is EPEVTQTPSHQVTQMGQEVILRCVPISNHLYFYWYRQILGQKVEFLVSFYNNEISEKSEIFDDQFSVERPDGSNFTLKIRSTKLEDSAMYFCASSEGPQGLWGYTFGSGTRLTVV.